This is a list of T cell receptor beta chains from one sample in a study of cytomegalovirus exposure and HLA in healthy donors. TCRdb's copy holds only in-frame clones and misses some; the assay was immunoSEQ multiplex PCR. This table has some 190,000 clones, more than 75% appearing once. Material for sequencing was PBMCs. The receptors were sampled from a young woman in good health and CMV-seropositive. Each CDR3 is given with its conserved first and last residue. D genes are given only for firm matches. Only some rows state a clone size, as once, few, many or a class for expanded clones.

d_call j_call clone_size v_call cdr3_nt cdr3_aa
TRBD2 TRBJ2-1 few TRBV7-3 TGTGCCAGCAGCTTACTACCGGGACTAGGGGGATACAATGAGCAGTTCTTC CASSLLPGLGGYNEQFF
TRBD1 TRBJ2-3 . TRBV6-5 TGTGCCAGCAGTCCCGGACAGGGGGCCACAGATACGCAGTATTTT CASSPGQGATDTQYF
TRBD2 TRBJ2-5 . TRBV4-2 TGTGCCAGCAGCCCGCGGGGGGGCCAGGAGACCCAGTACTTC CASSPRGGQETQYF
TRBD1 TRBJ1-5 . TRBV19 TGTGCCAGTAGTTGGGGGACAGTAAGCAATCAGCCCCAGCATTTT CASSWGTVSNQPQHF
TRBD2 TRBJ2-1 few TRBV7-2 TGTGCCAGCAGCTTAGAGGGCGGGGGGGCAGGAGACAATGAGCAGTTCTTC CASSLEGGGAGDNEQFF
. TRBJ2-1 . TRBV5-1 TGCGCCAGCAGCTTTTCGAACGGGAATGAGCAGTTCTTC CASSFSNGNEQFF
. TRBJ2-1 . TRBV5-1 TGCGCCAGCAGCTTGGCCTCGACAGGGAGGAATGAGCAGTTCTTC CASSLASTGRNEQFF
TRBD1 TRBJ1-1 once TRBV4-1 TGCGCCAGCAGCCAAAGGGGGCATATGGGACAGGCTGAAGCTTTCTTT CASSQRGHMGQAEAFF
TRBD1 TRBJ2-7 once TRBV9 TGTGCCAGCAGCGTAGAGGGGACAGGAGACGAGCAGTACTTC CASSVEGTGDEQYF
TRBD2 TRBJ2-5 few TRBV6-4 TGTGCCAGCAGCCCGACTAGCGGGGGACAAGAGACCCAGTACTTC CASSPTSGGQETQYF
TRBD1 TRBJ2-7 . TRBV2 TGTGCCAGCTGCCCCGGGACAGTGTCCTACGAGCAGTACTTC CASCPGTVSYEQYF
TRBD2 TRBJ2-1 . TRBV2 TGTGCCAGCAGCCCAACTAGCGGATCTTACAATGAGCAGTTCTTC CASSPTSGSYNEQFF